This T cell receptor (beta chain) came from a study of shared clonotypes between healthy human individuals. CD45RO-negative cells were positively selected for CCR7, leaving out terminally differentiated effector memory CD45RA+ cells. The donors, all of them Caucasian adults, lived in Nashville, Tennessee. For each subset, genomic DNA was distributed in equal portions over several immunoSEQ plates. Sequencing was performed with immunoSEQ multiplex PCR; in TCRdb, only in-frame clones are kept and a portion is missing. The sample carries about 2 million clones, less than 95% recorded once. The clonotype originates from a man aged 18 to 35 in good health. The sequencing input was naive CD8+ T cells sorted from blood.

This chain's CDR3 is CASSWGTAYYNEQFF. Here the CDR3 DNA reads TGTGCCAGCAGCTGGGGGACAGCTTACTACAATGAGCAGTTCTTC. The gene calls are TRBV11-2 and TRBJ2-1, with 7 bases matching TRBD1. V was clipped by 4 bases and J by 3 bases; unmatched bases: 6. Germline CDR1 reads SGHAT; CDR2 reads FQNNGV. The CDR3 totals 15 residues. Full variable domain (rest looked up from reference TRBV11-2 and TRBJ2-1): EAGVAQSPRYKIIEKRQSVAFWCNPISGHATLYWYQQILGQGPKLLIQFQNNGVVDDSQLPKDRFSAERLKGVDSTLKIQPAKLEDSAVYLCASSWGTAYYNEQFFGPGTRLTVL.